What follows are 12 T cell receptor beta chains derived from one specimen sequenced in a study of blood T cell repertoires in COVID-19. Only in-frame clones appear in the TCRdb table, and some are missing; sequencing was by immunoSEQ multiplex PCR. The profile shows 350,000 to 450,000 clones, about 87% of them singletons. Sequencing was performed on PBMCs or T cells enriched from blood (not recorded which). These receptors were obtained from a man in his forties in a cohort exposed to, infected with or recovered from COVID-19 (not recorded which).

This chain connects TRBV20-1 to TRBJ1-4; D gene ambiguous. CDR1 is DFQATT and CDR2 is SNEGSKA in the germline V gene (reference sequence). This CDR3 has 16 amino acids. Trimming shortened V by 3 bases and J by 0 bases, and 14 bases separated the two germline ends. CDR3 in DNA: TGCAGTGCTAGTAAATCGCAGCGATCAACTAATGAAAAACTGTTTTTT. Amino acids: CSASKSQRSTNEKLFF.

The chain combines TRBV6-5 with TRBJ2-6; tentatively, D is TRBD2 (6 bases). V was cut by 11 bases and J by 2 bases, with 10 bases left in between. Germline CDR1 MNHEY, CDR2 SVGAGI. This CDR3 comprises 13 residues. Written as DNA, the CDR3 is TGTGCCGGGAGGAATACTGGGGCCAACGTCCTGACTTTC. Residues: CAGRNTGANVLTF.

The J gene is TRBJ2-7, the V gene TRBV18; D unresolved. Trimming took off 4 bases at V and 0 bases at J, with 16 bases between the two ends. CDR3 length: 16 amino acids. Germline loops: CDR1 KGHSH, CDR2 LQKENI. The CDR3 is CASSLTPGRSSYEQYF. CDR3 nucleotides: TGTGCCAGCTCACTTACTCCGGGTCGGAGCTCCTACGAGCAGTACTTC.

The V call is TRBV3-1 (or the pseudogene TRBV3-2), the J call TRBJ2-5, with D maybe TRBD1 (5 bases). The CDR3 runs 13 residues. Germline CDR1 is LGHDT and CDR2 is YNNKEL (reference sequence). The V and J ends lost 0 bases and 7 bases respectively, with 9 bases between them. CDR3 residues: CASSQDRQGTQYF. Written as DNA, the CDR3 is TGTGCCAGCAGCCAAGATCGGCAGGGGACCCAGTACTTC.

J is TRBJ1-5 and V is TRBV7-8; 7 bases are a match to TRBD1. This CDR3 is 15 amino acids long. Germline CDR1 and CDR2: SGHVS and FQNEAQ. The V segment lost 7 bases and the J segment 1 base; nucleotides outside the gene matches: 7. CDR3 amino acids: CASMSDRVSNQPQHF. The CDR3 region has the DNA TGTGCCAGCATGTCAGACAGGGTGAGCAATCAGCCCCAGCATTTT.

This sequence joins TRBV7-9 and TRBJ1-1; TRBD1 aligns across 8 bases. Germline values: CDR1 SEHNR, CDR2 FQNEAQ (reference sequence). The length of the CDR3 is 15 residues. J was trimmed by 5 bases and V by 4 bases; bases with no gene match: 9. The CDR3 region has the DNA TGTGCCAGCAGCTCTCCAGGGGGCGCGGGTACTGAAGCTTTCTTT. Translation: CASSSPGGAGTEAFF.

This CDR3 reads CAWSVHDNSPLHF. The CDR3 DNA follows: TGTGCCTGGAGTGTACACGATAATTCACCCCTCCACTTT. V gene TRBV30 combines with J gene TRBJ1-6; no reliable D call. Deletions cut 0 bases from V and 5 bases from J, with 5 bases between. This CDR3 spans 13 amino acids. Germline-derived CDR1 and CDR2 are GTSNPN and SVGIG (reference sequence).

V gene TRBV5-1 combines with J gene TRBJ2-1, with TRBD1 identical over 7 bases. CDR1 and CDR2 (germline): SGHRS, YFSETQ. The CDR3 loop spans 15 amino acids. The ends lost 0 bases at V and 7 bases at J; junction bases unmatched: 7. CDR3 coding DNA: TGCGCCAGCAGCTTGGAGGGGGCCCGAGTGAATGAGCAGTTCTTC. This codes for CASSLEGARVNEQFF. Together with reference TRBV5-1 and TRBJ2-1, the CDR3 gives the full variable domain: KAGVTQTPRYLIKTRGQQVTLSCSPISGHRSVSWYQQTPGQGLQFLFEYFSETQRNKGNFPGRFSGRQFSNSRSEMNVSTLELGDSALYLCASSLEGARVNEQFFGPGTRLTVL.

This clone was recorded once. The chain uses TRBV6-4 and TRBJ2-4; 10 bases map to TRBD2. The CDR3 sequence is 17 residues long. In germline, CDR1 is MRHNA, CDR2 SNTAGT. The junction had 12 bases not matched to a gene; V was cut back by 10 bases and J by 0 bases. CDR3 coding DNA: TGTGCCACAAATTCTAGCGGGAGTTCTTTAGCCAAAAACATTCAGTACTTC. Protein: CATNSSGSSLAKNIQYF.

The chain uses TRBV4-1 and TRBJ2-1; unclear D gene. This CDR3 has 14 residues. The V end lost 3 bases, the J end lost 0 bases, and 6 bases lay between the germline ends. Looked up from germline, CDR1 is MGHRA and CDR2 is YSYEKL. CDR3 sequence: CASSQASSYNEQFF. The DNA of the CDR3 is TGCGCCAGCAGCCAGGCTAGCTCCTACAATGAGCAGTTCTTC.

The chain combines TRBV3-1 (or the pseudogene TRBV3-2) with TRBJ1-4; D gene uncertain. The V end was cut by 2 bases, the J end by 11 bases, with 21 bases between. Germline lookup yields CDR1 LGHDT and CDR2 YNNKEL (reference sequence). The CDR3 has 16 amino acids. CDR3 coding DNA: TGTGCCAGCAGCCAACTCAACGTAGCCAGAAACTCGAAACTGTTTTTT. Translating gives CASSQLNVARNSKLFF.

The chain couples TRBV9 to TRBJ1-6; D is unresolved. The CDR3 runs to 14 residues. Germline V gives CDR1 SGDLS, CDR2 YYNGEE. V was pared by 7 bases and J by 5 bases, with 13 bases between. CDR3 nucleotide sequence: TGTGCCAGCGCGGCCGCGCGAAATAATTCACCCCTCCACTTT. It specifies CASAAARNNSPLHF.